Shown below are 18 T cell receptor beta chains from a single sample sequenced in a study of regulatory dendritic cells for organ transplantation. Clones were read by immunoSEQ multiplex PCR, and TCRdb kept only the in-frame ones, dropping some. The sample lists some 28,000 clones, approximately 78% seen once, with roughly 0.1% in the top ten. What was sequenced was naive CD4+ T cells from blood. Documented subset: CD45RA+ naive T cells. The receptors come from a human donor in good health.

This clone was counted between two and nine times. This chain joins TRBV19 and TRBJ2-3; D might be TRBD1 (6 bases). The germline gives CDR1 LNHDA, CDR2 SQIVND (reference sequence). CDR3 length equals 15 residues. Trimming took off 5 bases at V and 1 base at J, with 13 bases between the two ends. CDR3 region: CASSPMGAGTDTQYF. CDR3 in DNA: TGTGCCAGTAGTCCAATGGGGGCGGGCACAGATACGCAGTATTTT.

The chain carries TRBV23-1 and TRBJ2-4; possibly TRBD1 for D (6 bases). TRBV23-1 carries the ORF label, with uncertain function. V was pared by 3 bases and J by 0 bases, with 12 bases between. The CDR3 spans 16 residues. The CDR3 DNA is TGCGCCAGCAGTCACTGGACAGAACTAGCCAAAAACATTCAGTACTTC. Translating gives CASSHWTELAKNIQYF.

The chain joins TRBV6-6 to TRBJ1-2, with 7 bases aligning to TRBD1. The germline V gene has CDR1 MNHNY and CDR2 SVGAGI (reference sequence). The CDR3 covers 13 residues. J gave up 7 bases and V 2 bases, and 4 bases lay outside the gene matches. The CDR3 DNA reads as TGTGCCAGCAGTTACCAGGGGGGTGGTGGCTACACCTTC. Its protein product is CASSYQGGGGYTF.

This chain links TRBV19 with TRBJ1-1; D gene uncertain. V gave up 4 bases and J gave up 1 base, with 7 bases separating them. This CDR3 spans 13 amino acids. CDR1 and CDR2 (germline): LNHDA, SQIVND (reference sequence). CDR3 region: CASSTVWNTEAFF. For the CDR3, the DNA is TGTGCCAGTAGTACGGTATGGAACACTGAAGCTTTCTTT.

The CDR3 spells CASSQVQGEQFF. In DNA, the CDR3 is TGCGCCAGCAGCCAAGTACAGGGAGAGCAGTTCTTC. The chain is built from TRBV4-3 and TRBJ2-1, with D possibly matching TRBD1 (6 bases). The CDR3 totals 12 residues. CDR1 and CDR2 from the germline V gene are LGHNA and YSLEER. The V and J ends lost 1 base and 10 bases respectively, with 8 bases between them.

The rearrangement links TRBV9 to TRBJ1-3, with D unclear. The CDR3 has 14 amino acids. CDR1 is SGDLS and CDR2 is YYNGEE in the germline V gene. The V end was cut by 1 base, the J end by 2 bases, with 7 bases between. The CDR3 nucleotides read TGTGCCAGCAGCGTAAGCACCACTGGAAACACCATATATTTT. It is translated as CASSVSTTGNTIYF.

This clone was recorded once. This chain's CDR3 is CASSLVVAAGSYNEQFF. The CDR3 DNA is TGTGCCAGCAGCTTAGTGGTAGCGGCCGGATCCTACAATGAGCAGTTCTTC. The chain is built from TRBV7-2 and TRBJ2-1; D may be TRBD2 (6 bases). The V gene lost 1 base and the J gene lost 1 base, with 14 bases spanning the gap. The CDR3 runs to 17 residues. The V gene's germline CDR1 is SGHTA and CDR2 FQGNSA.

The rearrangement joins TRBV2 to TRBJ2-5; 8 bases align to TRBD1. V trimming: 8 bases; J trimming: 0 bases; junction bases outside the gene matches: 8. CDR1 is SNHLY and CDR2 is FYNNEI in the germline V gene. The CDR3 is 15 amino acids. The CDR3 DNA sequence: TGTGCCAGCGCCTGGACAGGGCAGTACCAAGAGACCCAGTACTTC. Its translation is CASAWTGQYQETQYF.

This clone was observed a few times. The chain combines TRBV2 with TRBJ1-1; D remains unclear. V gave up 5 bases and J gave up 4 bases, with 20 bases separating them. The CDR3 has 16 amino acids. The germline CDR1 and CDR2 sequences are SNHLY and FYNNEI. As DNA, the CDR3 is TGTGCCAGCAGTCCAGGATTATCGTCGGGAGCCACTGAAGCTTTCTTT. Its translation: CASSPGLSSGATEAFF.

This clone was detected a few times. The V and J genes are TRBV7-8 and TRBJ1-6; D might be TRBD1 (6 bases). The germline gives CDR1 SGHVS, CDR2 FQNEAQ. The V and J ends lost 1 base and 7 bases respectively, with 17 bases between them. The CDR3 loop spans 17 amino acids. The DNA of the CDR3 is TGTGCCAGCAGCTTAGGTTGGGCAGGACAGTTGAATTCACCCCTCCACTTT. This translates into CASSLGWAGQLNSPLHF. The complete variable domain, with remaining parts taken from reference TRBV7-8 and TRBJ1-6, reads GAGVSQSPRYKVAKRGQDVALRCDPISGHVSLFWYQQALGQGPEFLTYFQNEAQLDKSGLPSDRFFAERPEGSVSTLKIQRTQQEDSAVYLCASSLGWAGQLNSPLHFGNGTRLTVT.

The chain employs TRBV6-5 and TRBJ2-1, with 10 bases that match TRBD2. CDR3 length: 16 residues. CDR1 and CDR2 (germline): MNHEY, SVGAGI. V shed 0 bases, J shed 3 bases, and the junction held 2 bases outside the gene matches. CDR3 amino acids: CASSYSLAGDYNEQFF. CDR3 coding DNA: TGTGCCAGCAGTTACTCCCTAGCGGGGGACTACAATGAGCAGTTCTTC.

V gene TRBV18 combines with J gene TRBJ2-2, with 9 bases fitting TRBD1. Germline-derived CDR1 and CDR2 are KGHSH and LQKENI. With V trimmed by 5 bases and J by 1 base, 8 bases remained unmatched. The CDR3 totals 17 residues. CDR3 in amino acids: CASSSSGTGMNTGELFF. The CDR3 nucleotides read TGTGCCAGCTCATCATCCGGGACAGGGATGAACACCGGGGAGCTGTTTTTT.

Worth noting for this clone: This sample includes further DNA sequences coding for the same CDR3. The V gene is TRBV6-1, the J gene TRBJ1-1; D uncertain. Trimming stripped 4 bases from V and 3 bases from J, with 12 bases between. The CDR3 length is 14 residues. Germline CDR1 and CDR2: MNHNS and SASEGT. The CDR3 is CASSGTGGYTEAFF. In DNA, the CDR3 is TGTGCCAGCAGTGGAACGGGAGGGTACACTGAAGCTTTCTTT.

In DNA form, the CDR3 reads TGTGCCAGCAGTGCCACAGGTTTCCGCACAGATACGCAGTATTTT. Residues: CASSATGFRTDTQYF. The rearrangement joins TRBV6-5 to TRBJ2-3, with D possibly TRBD1 on 5 matching bases. The germline CDR1 and CDR2 sequences are MNHEY and SVGAGI. V was trimmed by 5 bases and J by 1 base, leaving 13 bases between them. The CDR3 spans 15 residues.

This clone was counted a few times. In DNA form, the CDR3 reads TGTGCCAGCAGTTACTCGGGACAGGGGGCAGGGGAGCAGTACTTC. This translates into CASSYSGQGAGEQYF. The rearrangement uses TRBV6-6 and TRBJ2-7; 12 bases are shared with TRBD1. CDR1 is MNHNY and CDR2 is SVGAGI in the germline V gene (reference sequence). V gave up 0 bases and J gave up 7 bases; unmatched junction bases: 4. The CDR3 is 15 residues long.

The chain links TRBV7-2 to TRBJ2-5, with 12 positions matching TRBD2. J lost 4 bases, V lost 1 base, and 4 bases had no gene match. This CDR3 spans 16 amino acids. Germline CDR1 is SGHTA and CDR2 is FQGNSA. The CDR3 sequence: CASSLVLAGGGETQYF. As DNA, the CDR3 is TGTGCCAGCAGCTTAGTACTAGCGGGGGGCGGAGAGACCCAGTACTTC. Drawing the rest from reference TRBV7-2 and TRBJ2-5, the complete variable domain is GAGVSQSPSNKVTEKGKDVELRCDPISGHTALYWYRQSLGQGLEFLIYFQGNSAPDKSGLPSDRFSAERTGGSVSTLTIQRTQQEDSAVYLCASSLVLAGGGETQYFGPGTRLLVL.

The chain couples TRBV18 to TRBJ2-2; D gene uncertain. The V gene lost 1 base and the J gene lost 1 base, with 10 bases spanning the gap. Germline lookup yields CDR1 KGHSH and CDR2 LQKENI. CDR3 length: 16 residues. CDR3 nucleotide sequence: TGTGCCAGCTCACCACTTTTGGTAGAGAACACCGGGGAGCTGTTTTTT. This sequence encodes CASSPLLVENTGELFF. Together with reference TRBV18 and TRBJ2-2, the CDR3 gives the full variable domain: NAGVMQNPRHLVRRRGQEARLRCSPMKGHSHVYWYRQLPEEGLKFMVYLQKENIIDESGMPKERFSAEFPKEGPSILRIQQVVRGDSAAYFCASSPLLVENTGELFFGEGSRLTVL.

The chain recombines TRBV9 with TRBJ2-2; D perhaps matches TRBD2 (5 bases). V gave up 2 bases and J gave up 1 base, with 6 bases separating them. The CDR3 length is 14 residues. CDR1 and CDR2 from the germline V gene are SGDLS and YYNGEE. CDR3: CASSVGGNTGELFF. The CDR3 DNA sequence: TGTGCCAGCAGCGTTGGAGGGAACACCGGGGAGCTGTTTTTT.